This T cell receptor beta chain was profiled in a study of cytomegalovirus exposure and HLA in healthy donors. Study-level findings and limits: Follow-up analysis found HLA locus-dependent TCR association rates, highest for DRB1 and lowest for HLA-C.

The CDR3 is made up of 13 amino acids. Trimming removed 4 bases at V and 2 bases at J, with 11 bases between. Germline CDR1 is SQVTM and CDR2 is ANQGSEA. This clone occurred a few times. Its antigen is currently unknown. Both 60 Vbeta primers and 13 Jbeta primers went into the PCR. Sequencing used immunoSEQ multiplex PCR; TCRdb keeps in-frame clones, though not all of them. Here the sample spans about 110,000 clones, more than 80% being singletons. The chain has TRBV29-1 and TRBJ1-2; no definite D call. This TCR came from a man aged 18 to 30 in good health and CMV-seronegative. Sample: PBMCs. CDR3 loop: CSVGYARNYGYTF. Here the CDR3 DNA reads TGCAGCGTTGGGTACGCCAGGAACTATGGCTACACCTTC.